This T cell receptor beta chain was identified in a study of OX40 agonist ivuxolimab in advanced cancers. At the level of the study: Partial responses were recorded for three patients, including one with hepatocellular carcinoma and two with cutaneous melanoma.

The method was immunoSEQ multiplex PCR; TCRdb's version includes in-frame clones alone and lacks a portion of them. The data hold 50,000 to 75,000 clones, with roughly 89% observed a single time. Autoimmune disease history or systemic immunosuppression barred patients. As to this clone: Its antigen is still unknown.

This CDR3 has 16 residues. Germline loops: CDR1 SGHAT, CDR2 FQNNGV. Trimming removed 5 bases at V and 2 bases at J, with 13 bases between. Overall study results and limits: Low normalized T-cell clonal expansion also characterized some of the nonresponders.

The material sequenced was CD4+ or CD8+ T cells sorted from blood, taken in a trial of the OX40 agonist ivuxolimab. This sequence joins TRBV11-2 and TRBJ2-6; D possibly corresponds to TRBD1 (5 bases). This receptor was obtained from an adult with an advanced solid tumor such as melanoma, head and neck, liver or kidney cancer. CDR3 in DNA: TGTGCCAGCAGCCTTAGATCAGGGACTGGGGCCAACGTCCTGACTTTC. Protein product: CASSLRSGTGANVLTF.